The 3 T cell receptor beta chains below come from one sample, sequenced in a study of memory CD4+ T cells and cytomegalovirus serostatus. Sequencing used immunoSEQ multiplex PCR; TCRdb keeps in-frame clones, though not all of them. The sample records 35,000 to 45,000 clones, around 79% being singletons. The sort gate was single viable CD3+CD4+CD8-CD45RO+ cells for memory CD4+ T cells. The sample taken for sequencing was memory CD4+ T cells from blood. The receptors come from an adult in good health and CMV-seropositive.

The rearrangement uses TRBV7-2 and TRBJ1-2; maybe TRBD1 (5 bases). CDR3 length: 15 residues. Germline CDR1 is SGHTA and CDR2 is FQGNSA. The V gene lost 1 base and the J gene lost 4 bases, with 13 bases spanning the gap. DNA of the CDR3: TGTGCCAGCAGCTTAGTACAGGAGCCAGGCTATGGCTACACCTTC. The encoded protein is CASSLVQEPGYGYTF.

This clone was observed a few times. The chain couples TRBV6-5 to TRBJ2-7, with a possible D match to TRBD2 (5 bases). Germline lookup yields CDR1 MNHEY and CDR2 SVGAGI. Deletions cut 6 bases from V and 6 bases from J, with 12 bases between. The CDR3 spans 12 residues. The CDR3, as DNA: TGTGCCAGCAGACCGGGCCGGGGCGAGCAGTACTTC. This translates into CASRPGRGEQYF.

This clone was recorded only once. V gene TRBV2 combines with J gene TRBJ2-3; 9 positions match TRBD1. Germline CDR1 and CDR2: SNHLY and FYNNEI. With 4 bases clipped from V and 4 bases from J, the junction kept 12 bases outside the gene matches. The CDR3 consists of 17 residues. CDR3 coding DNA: TGTGCCAGCAGTGCCCTCCTGGGACAGGGTGATTCAGATACGCAGTATTTT. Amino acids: CASSALLGQGDSDTQYF.